The source of this TCR beta chain is a study of response to subunit inactivated influenza vaccine. Study results and limitations: The authors offered the suggestion that each seasonal influenza vaccination recruits few new T cells.

TCRdb itself ran the RT-PCR reads through MiXCR, one entry per CDR3 protein. Of around 150,000 distinct CDR3 sequences listed, 11% are singletons. The table lists this clonotype with many counts. Its antigen is undetermined. This CDR3 contains 15 residues. In germline, CDR1 is SGHRS, CDR2 YFSETQ. The V segment lost 0 bases and the J segment 4 bases; nucleotides outside the gene matches: 4. This sequence joins TRBV5-1 and TRBJ2-4, with 7 bases that match TRBD1. The sequence was obtained from a man aged 45 to 65 who received an inactivated influenza vaccine. Sequenced here: non-naive T cells sorted from PBMCs, sampled roughly 46 days after vaccination. CDR3: CASSLAGTEKNIQYF. CDR3 nucleotide sequence: TGCGCCAGCAGCTTGGCCGGGACAGAAAAAAACATTCAGTACTTC.